This TCR beta chain was sequenced for a study of CD8+ T cells in alopecia areata (dated by TCRdb to the late 2010s). Describing the broader study: The treated patients, all with moderate-to-severe alopecia areata, were enrolled in an open-label pilot trial of oral tofacitinib given at 5 to 10 mg twice daily. immunoSEQ multiplex PCR using 35 Vbeta forward primers and 13 Jbeta reverse primers was used to amplify TCRbeta CDR3 regions. Biopsies were taken from tofacitinib-treated patients at baseline and at 4 and 24 weeks of treatment, and a later scalp biopsy was taken in several of the tofacitinib-treated patients. RNA was obtained with the PAXgene miRNA kit for fixed scalp, the miRNeasy kit for PBMCs, and the RNeasy kit for mouse skin. Disease severity in treated patients was measured with the SALT score, which quantifies the percentage of affected scalp surface area. Human TCRbeta sequencing covered scalp tissue and sorted CD4+ and CD8+ peripheral blood T cells from patchy and totalis/universalis alopecia areata patients and healthy controls. High-throughput TCRbeta sequencing was used to examine T cell clonal expansion in alopecia areata in both the C3H/HeJ mouse model and human patients. Clonality in the scalp was compared among normal scalp (n=4), patchy alopecia areata scalp (n=8), and alopecia totalis/universalis scalp (n=8). Patients stayed on tofacitinib for 6 to 18 months and then had 6 months of follow-up off drug so that delayed response and recurrence could be assessed.

CDR1 SNHLY and CDR2 FYNNEI are derived from the germline V gene. V loses 7 bases at its end and J loses 4 bases; junction bases beyond the gene matches: 4. The CDR3 runs 13 residues from the cysteine to the phenylalanine. The read is trimmed to its CDR3 DNA, 39 bases read in frame from base 1. The time point label, as the study defines it: less than five weeks on oral tofacitinib. Interpreted using the paper, the treatment or condition label stands for: oral pan-JAK inhibitor, 5-10 mg twice daily. Lesional scalp punch biopsies and peripheral blood were collected from alopecia areata patients. After PBMCs were isolated by density centrifugation and stained for CD3, CD4 and CD8, a FACSAria was used to sort CD4+ and CD8+ T cells. About this clone: Its antigen remains unidentified. Base qualities are missing; no much larger clone stands one base away.

What the authors observed across the whole study: Shared TCR sequences between patients were less evident than in mice, which may be partly attributable to HLA diversity in the patient population. Scalp TCR repertoire analysis is complicated because resident alphabeta T cells in normal human skin are also sequenced, whereas mouse skin is dominated by gammadelta T cells. With tofacitinib, both scalp clonality and the number of expanded CD8+ clones among the top 100 scalp clones went down significantly. The treated cohort was small, with a single nonresponder, so links between baseline CD8+ expansion and response need larger studies. Compared with normal scalp, lesional scalp, particularly in alopecia totalis/universalis, had higher clonality and more expanded CD8+ clones, which suggests antigenic drive. During tofacitinib treatment, many expanded lesional clones remained in scalp and blood, and this persistence may partly explain relapse after treatment is stopped.

Library creation used the immunoSEQ multiplex PCR assay. RNA was extracted from all samples and reverse transcribed into cDNA, which served as template for TCR sequencing. First-strand cDNA was synthesized using SuperScript III with a 2:1 mix of oligo-dT and random hexamers. A synthetic immune receptor repertoire was used to measure amplification bias, and any remaining bias was corrected computationally. Per the original workflow: Raw reads were preprocessed to remove errors, and CDR3 was defined according to IMGT conventions as the region from the conserved cysteine to phenylalanine. Clonality was computed by normalizing Shannon entropy by log2 of the number of productive unique TCRs and subtracting the result from 1. Whether scalp clones were CD4 or CD8 was inferred by matching scalp TCRbeta sequences against CD4 and CD8 repertoires sorted from blood. The table comes from immuneACCESS by way of TCRdb, which keeps in-frame sequences with V and J called. Part of the clones is missing from these tables; in studies checked, under half for an unresolved V gene and the rest for unknown reasons. V, J and clone size reflect that table, while D and trimming were determined from the DNA. The sample table lists 130,000 or so clones, over 55% of them with a count of one. The ten largest clones take up around 5.7% of the sample.

In this chain, TRBV2 is recombined with TRBJ1-5; 7 middle bases align to TRBD1. This TCR derives from a human donor with alopecia areata. The specimen comprised CD4+ T cells sorted from blood, sampled at week 4, from a patient treated with tofacitinib. The nucleotides are TGTGCCAGCAATGACAGGGAGAATCAGCCCCAGCATTTT. It codes for CASNDRENQPQHF.